This TCR beta chain stems from a study of spatial heterogeneity in lung cancer. Study-wide background: More beta-chain than alpha-chain sequences were consistently detected. Raw reads contained each unique TCR and UMI combination more than ten times on average.

Germline lookup yields CDR1 DFQATT and CDR2 SNEGSKA (reference sequence). The V gene end was trimmed by 6 bases and the J gene end by 4 bases; junction bases not matched to a gene: 8. The CDR3 runs 14 residues. TCRdb re-called the 5' RACE reads through MiXCR, storing one row per CDR3 protein. In the table there are about 82,000 distinct CDR3 sequences, around 12% of which are singletons. The study, taken as a whole, reports: There were more appearances of ubiquitous expanded tumor TCRs in blood at resection than at follow-up.

A few counts support this clonotype. Its antigen is as yet unknown. Time point denoted: sample taken at primary tumor resection. Whole RNA obtained from tumor, nontumor lung or frozen PBMC underwent sequencing without sorting. The chain couples TRBV20-1 to TRBJ2-7; the match to TRBD2 covers 11 bases. The specimen was PBMCs, collected at surgery. This receptor was identified in a male donor with early-stage non-small cell lung cancer. CDR3 DNA: TGCAGTGCGGTGCCTAGCGGGGGGCGTTACGAGCAGTACTTC. Its protein is CSAVPSGGRYEQYF.